A single sample is the source of the 6 T cell receptor beta chains below, sequenced in a study of CD8+ T cells in alopecia areata. Sample treatment: oral pan-JAK inhibitor, 5-10 mg twice daily. Sequencing used cDNA as its template, made by extracting RNA and reverse transcribing it. The data were produced by immunoSEQ multiplex PCR, yet TCRdb's version contains in-frame clones alone and is incomplete. The sample holds 180,000 or so clones, 53% seen once. This specimen was CD8+ T cells sorted from blood, taken at week 24, from a patient treated with tofacitinib. The source is a human donor with alopecia areata.

The chain couples TRBV30 to TRBJ2-1; D gene unclear. Germline lookup yields CDR1 GTSNPN and CDR2 SVGIG (reference sequence). The CDR3 totals 12 residues. With 2 bases removed from V and 8 bases from J, the gap between germline ends came to 10 bases. The CDR3 sequence: CAWSPRLDEQFF. The CDR3 DNA reads TGTGCCTGGAGTCCTAGGCTCGATGAGCAGTTCTTC.

The rearrangement uses TRBV20-1 and TRBJ1-2, with D unclear. The length of the CDR3 is 11 residues. V was cut by 1 base and J by 11 bases, with 11 bases left in between. Germline CDR1 reads DFQATT; CDR2 reads SNEGSKA (reference sequence). The CDR3 region is CSARVAGKYTF. DNA for the CDR3: TGCAGTGCTAGAGTGGCAGGAAAGTACACCTTC.

The chain is built from TRBV7-9 and TRBJ2-7, with 7 bases lining up with TRBD2. V was clipped by 5 bases and J by 4 bases; unmatched bases: 8. The CDR3 has 14 residues. Germline V gene data show CDR1 as SEHNR and CDR2 as FQNEAQ (reference sequence). The CDR3 nucleotides read TGTGCCAGCAGCCCCGGTGGGGGGGGGTACGAGCAGTACTTC. Protein product: CASSPGGGGYEQYF. Together with reference TRBV7-9 and TRBJ2-7, the CDR3 gives the full variable domain: DTGVSQNPRHKITKRGQNVTFRCDPISEHNRLYWYRQTLGQGPEFLTYFQNEAQLEKSRLLSDRFSAERPKGSFSTLEIQRTEQGDSAMYLCASSPGGGGYEQYFGPGTRLTVT.

A few counts support this clone. The chain couples TRBV21-1 to TRBJ1-3; the table's D call TRBD1 went unverified against the DNA. TRBV21-1 is an annotated pseudogene. This CDR3 is 18 amino acids long. CDR3 nucleotide sequence: TGTGCCAGCAGCAAAGGAAGGGGCGACATAGCCAAGGGGGACACCATATATTTT. This sequence encodes CASSKGRGDIAKGDTIYF.

The chain couples TRBV7-2 to TRBJ1-2; tentatively, D is TRBD1 (5 bases). This CDR3 region has 12 residues. Germline CDR1 and CDR2: SGHTA and FQGNSA. CDR3 protein: CAKMRQPNGYTF. CDR3 coding DNA: TGTGCAAAGATGAGACAGCCGAATGGCTACACCTTC.

The table lists this clone with a count of one. This rearrangement joins TRBV29-1 to TRBJ1-2, with no clear D. V shed 6 bases and J shed 3 bases, with 14 bases lying between them. The V gene's germline CDR1 is SQVTM and CDR2 ANQGSEA. The CDR3 consists of 13 residues. The DNA for the CDR3 is TGCAGCGTCCCTCTCCAAGCTTACTATGGCTACACCTTC. Its translation is CSVPLQAYYGYTF.